The clone carrying this T cell receptor beta chain has more than one count but fewer than ten. The CDR3 spans 14 residues. CDR1 is MNHNY and CDR2 is SVGAGI in the germline V gene (reference sequence). Trimming cost V 4 bases and J 4 bases; bases outside gene matches: 2. The sample originates from a study of blood T cells in healthy people across ages. Primers used in a second PCR of about 7 to 12 cycles were a sample-barcoded 5' primer and a J-beta primer mix. Sequencing recovered at least 2.5 million CDR3-containing paired-end reads from each sample. TCRdb reprocessed the 5' RACE reads with MiXCR, giving one entry per CDR3 protein. This table has 1,500,000 or so distinct CDR3 sequences, approximately 59% appearing once.

The chain has TRBV6-6 and TRBJ2-3, with 10 bases identical to TRBD2. What was sequenced was blood. The sequence was collected from a man aged 18 to 29 in good health. CDR3: CASSSLAGPDTQYF. CDR3 DNA: TGTGCCAGCAGTTCACTAGCGGGGCCAGATACGCAGTATTTT.